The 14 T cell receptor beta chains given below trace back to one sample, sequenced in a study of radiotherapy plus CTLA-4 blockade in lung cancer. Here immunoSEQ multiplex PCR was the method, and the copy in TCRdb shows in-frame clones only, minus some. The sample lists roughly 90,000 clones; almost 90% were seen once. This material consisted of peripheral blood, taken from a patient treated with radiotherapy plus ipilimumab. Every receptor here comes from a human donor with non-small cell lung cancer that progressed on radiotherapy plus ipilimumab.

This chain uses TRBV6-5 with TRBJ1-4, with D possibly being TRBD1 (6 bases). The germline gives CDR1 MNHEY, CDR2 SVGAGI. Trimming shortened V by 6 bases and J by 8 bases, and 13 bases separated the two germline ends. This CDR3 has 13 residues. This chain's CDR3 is CASRQGTGEKLFF. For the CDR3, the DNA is TGTGCCAGCAGACAGGGAACTGGGGAAAAACTGTTTTTT.

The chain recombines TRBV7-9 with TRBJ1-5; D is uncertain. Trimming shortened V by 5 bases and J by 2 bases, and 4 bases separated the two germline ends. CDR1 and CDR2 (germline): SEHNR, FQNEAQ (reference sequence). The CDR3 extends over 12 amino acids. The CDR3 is CASSAGNQPQHF. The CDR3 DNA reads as TGTGCCAGCAGCGCAGGCAATCAGCCCCAGCATTTT. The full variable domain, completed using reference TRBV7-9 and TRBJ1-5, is DTGVSQNPRHKITKRGQNVTFRCDPISEHNRLYWYRQTLGQGPEFLTYFQNEAQLEKSRLLSDRFSAERPKGSFSTLEIQRTEQGDSAMYLCASSAGNQPQHFGDGTRLSIL.

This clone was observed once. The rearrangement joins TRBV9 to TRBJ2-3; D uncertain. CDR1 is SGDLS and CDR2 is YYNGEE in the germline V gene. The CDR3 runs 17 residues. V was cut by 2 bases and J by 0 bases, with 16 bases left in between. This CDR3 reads CASSVSPRLVSTDTQYF. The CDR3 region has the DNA TGTGCCAGCAGCGTCTCCCCCCGTCTGGTTAGCACAGATACGCAGTATTTT.

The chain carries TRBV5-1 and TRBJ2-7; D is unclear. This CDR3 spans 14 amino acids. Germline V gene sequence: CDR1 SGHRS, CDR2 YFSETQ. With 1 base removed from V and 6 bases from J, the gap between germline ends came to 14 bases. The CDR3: CASSLNNGVGEQYF. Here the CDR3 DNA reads TGCGCCAGCAGCTTGAATAACGGAGTGGGCGAGCAGTACTTC.

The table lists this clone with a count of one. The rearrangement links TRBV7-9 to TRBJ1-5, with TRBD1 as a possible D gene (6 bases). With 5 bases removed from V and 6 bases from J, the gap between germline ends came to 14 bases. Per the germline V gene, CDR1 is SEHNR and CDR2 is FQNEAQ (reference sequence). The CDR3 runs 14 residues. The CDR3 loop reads CASSQGPLGQPQHF. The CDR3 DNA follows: TGTGCCAGCAGCCAGGGGCCACTAGGTCAGCCCCAGCATTTT.

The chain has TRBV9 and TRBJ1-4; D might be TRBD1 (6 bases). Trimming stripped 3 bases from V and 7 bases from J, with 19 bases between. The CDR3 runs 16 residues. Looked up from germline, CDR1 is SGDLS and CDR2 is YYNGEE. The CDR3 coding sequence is TGTGCCAGCAGCGCAAGGACGGGGGGCCGGGGTGAAAAACTGTTTTTT. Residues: CASSARTGGRGEKLFF.

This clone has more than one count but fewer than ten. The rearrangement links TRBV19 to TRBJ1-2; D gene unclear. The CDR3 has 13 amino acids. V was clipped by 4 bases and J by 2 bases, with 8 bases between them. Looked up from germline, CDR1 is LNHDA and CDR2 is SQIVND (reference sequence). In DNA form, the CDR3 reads TGTGCCAGTAGTAGGACCGGGAACTATGGCTACACCTTC. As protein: CASSRTGNYGYTF.

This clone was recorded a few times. CDR3: CATSRDTYEQYF. Here the CDR3 DNA reads TGTGCCACCAGCAGAGATACATACGAGCAGTACTTC. The genes are TRBV15 and TRBJ2-7; no definite D call. In germline, CDR1 is LNHNV, CDR2 YYDKDF (reference sequence). Trimming pared 0 bases from V and 4 bases from J, leaving 4 bases between. The CDR3 extends over 12 amino acids.

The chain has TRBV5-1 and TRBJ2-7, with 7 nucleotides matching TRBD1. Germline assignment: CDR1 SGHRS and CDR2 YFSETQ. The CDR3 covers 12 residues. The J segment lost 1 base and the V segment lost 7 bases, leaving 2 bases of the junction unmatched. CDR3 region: CASRDRSYEQYF. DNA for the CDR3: TGCGCCAGCCGGGACAGATCCTACGAGCAGTACTTC. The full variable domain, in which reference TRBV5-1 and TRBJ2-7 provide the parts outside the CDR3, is KAGVTQTPRYLIKTRGQQVTLSCSPISGHRSVSWYQQTPGQGLQFLFEYFSETQRNKGNFPGRFSGRQFSNSRSEMNVSTLELGDSALYLCASRDRSYEQYFGPGTRLTVT.

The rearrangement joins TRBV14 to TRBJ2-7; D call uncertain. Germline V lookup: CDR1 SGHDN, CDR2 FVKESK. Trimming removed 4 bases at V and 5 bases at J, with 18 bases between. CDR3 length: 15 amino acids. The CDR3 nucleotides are TGTGCCAGCAGCCCGCTTGGCGGCGAGATCCACGAGCAGTACTTC. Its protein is CASSPLGGEIHEQYF.

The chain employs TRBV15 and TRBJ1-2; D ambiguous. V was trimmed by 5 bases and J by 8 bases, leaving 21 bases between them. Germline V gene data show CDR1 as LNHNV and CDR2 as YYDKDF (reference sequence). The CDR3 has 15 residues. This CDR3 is CATSPEGPVPSGYTF. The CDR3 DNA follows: TGTGCCACCAGCCCAGAAGGACCCGTACCCTCCGGCTACACCTTC.

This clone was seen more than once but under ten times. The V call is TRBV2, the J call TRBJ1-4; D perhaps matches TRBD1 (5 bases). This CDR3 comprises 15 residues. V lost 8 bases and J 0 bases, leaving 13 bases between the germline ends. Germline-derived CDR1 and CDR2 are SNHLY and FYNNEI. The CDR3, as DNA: TGTGCCAGCCGGCGCGAGGGGCCAACTAATGAAAAACTGTTTTTT. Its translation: CASRREGPTNEKLFF.

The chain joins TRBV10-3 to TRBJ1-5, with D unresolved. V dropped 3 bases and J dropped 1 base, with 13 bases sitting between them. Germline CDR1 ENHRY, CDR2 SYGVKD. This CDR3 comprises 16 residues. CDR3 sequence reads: CAISELGTGSNQPQHF. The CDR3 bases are TGTGCCATCAGTGAATTGGGTACGGGAAGCAATCAGCCCCAGCATTTT.

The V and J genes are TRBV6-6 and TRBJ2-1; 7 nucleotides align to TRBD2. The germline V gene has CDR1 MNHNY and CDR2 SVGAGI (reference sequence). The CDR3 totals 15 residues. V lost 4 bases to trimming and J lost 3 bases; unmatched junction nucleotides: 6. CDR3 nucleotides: TGTGCCAGCAGTTTGCCGGGCGGGAGCTACAATGAGCAGTTCTTC. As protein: CASSLPGGSYNEQFF.